This T cell receptor (beta chain) was recorded in a study of cytomegalovirus exposure and HLA in healthy donors. Turning to this clone: The antigen remains undetermined.

Study-wide points: Presence/absence analyses assumed roughly uniform sequencing depth across donors, which may not hold. With high specificity and sensitivity, the classifier reportedly diagnosed cytomegalovirus status. Most TCR beta V segments were productive about 87% or about 30% of the time in an earlier analysis. Later examination showed HLA-associated TCR beta chains had greater clonal expansion than equally common others.

Trimming removed 5 bases at V and 7 bases at J, with 12 bases between. This CDR3 region has 13 residues. Germline-derived CDR1 and CDR2 are MRHNA and SNTAGT. Primers: 60 Vbeta forward and 13 Jbeta reverse. Only in-frame clones appear in the TCRdb table, and some are missing; sequencing was by immunoSEQ multiplex PCR. This table has 89,000 or so clones, 77% appearing once. The sequence was collected from a boy under 18 in good health and CMV-seronegative. The sequencing sample was made of PBMCs. This chain links TRBV6-4 with TRBJ2-1; a weak D match, TRBD2 (5 bases). DNA of the CDR3: TGTGCCAGCAGTATCCTCCCGGGGAATGAGCAGTTCTTC. Its translation is CASSILPGNEQFF.